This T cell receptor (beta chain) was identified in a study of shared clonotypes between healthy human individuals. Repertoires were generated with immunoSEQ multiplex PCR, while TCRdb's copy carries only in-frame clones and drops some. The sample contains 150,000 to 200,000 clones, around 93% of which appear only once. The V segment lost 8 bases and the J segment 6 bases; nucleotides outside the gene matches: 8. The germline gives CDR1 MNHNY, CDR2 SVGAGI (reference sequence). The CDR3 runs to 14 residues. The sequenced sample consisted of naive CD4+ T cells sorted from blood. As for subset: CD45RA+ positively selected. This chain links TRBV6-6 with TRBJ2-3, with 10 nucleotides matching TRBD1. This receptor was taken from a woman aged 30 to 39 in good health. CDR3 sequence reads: CASVRDRGWDTQYF. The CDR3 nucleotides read TGTGCCAGCGTACGGGACAGGGGCTGGGATACGCAGTATTTT.